Listed here are 5 T cell receptor beta chains from one sample, sequenced in a study of Ad26.COV2.S vaccination and SARS-CoV-2 variants. Generated by immunoSEQ multiplex PCR, the TCRdb table keeps only in-frame clones and is missing some. Of 400,000 to 450,000 clones in the sample, 90% were seen once. Treatment in this sample: some 20 received Ad26.COV2.S at low or high dose, single or two shots; about 5 received placebo; per-sample allocation not given. The study sampled participants on day 63 after the first vaccine or placebo injection. The starting material was peripheral blood, obtained in a trial of Ad26.COV2.S vaccine versus placebo. These receptors were collected from a person between 18 and 59 years old who received the Ad26.COV2.S COVID-19 vaccine or a placebo.

The chain combines TRBV27 with TRBJ2-1; a weak D match, TRBD2 (6 bases). The V end was cut by 5 bases, the J end by 4 bases, with 15 bases between. The germline gives CDR1 MNHEY, CDR2 SMNVEV (reference sequence). The CDR3 is 15 residues long. CDR3 region: CASSEPGLSYNEQFF. The CDR3 nucleotides read TGTGCCAGCAGTGAACCGGGACTCAGTTACAATGAGCAGTTCTTC.

The chain recombines TRBV6-5 with TRBJ2-5; D gene ambiguous. This CDR3 is 14 amino acids long. From germline, CDR1 is MNHEY and CDR2 SVGAGI. Between the trimmed V and J ends, which lost 0 bases and 1 base, there was a span of 6 bases. CDR3 sequence reads: CASSYSRFQETQYF. The CDR3 DNA is TGTGCCAGCAGTTACTCGAGATTCCAAGAGACCCAGTACTTC.

The rearrangement links TRBV7-2 to TRBJ1-1, with TRBD1 identical over 7 bases. Germline V gene sequence: CDR1 SGHTA, CDR2 FQGNSA. V was pared by 5 bases and J by 4 bases, with 13 bases of the junction left unmatched. The CDR3 consists of 16 residues. The CDR3 DNA reads TGTGCCAGCAGCCTCGACCCAGGGGGAGGGGGCACTGAAGCTTTCTTT. It encodes CASSLDPGGGGTEAFF.

The genes are TRBV14 and TRBJ2-2; TRBD1 aligns across 7 bases. Losses at the gene ends were 2 bases for V and 0 bases for J; bases not matched to a gene: 9. The CDR3 has 18 residues. The V gene's germline CDR1 is SGHDN and CDR2 FVKESK. CDR3 in DNA: TGTGCCAGCAGCCAACTATTCCCGACAGGGACGAACACCGGGGAGCTGTTTTTT. Protein sequence: CASSQLFPTGTNTGELFF. The full variable domain, completed using reference TRBV14 and TRBJ2-2, is EAGVTQFPSHSVIEKGQTVTLRCDPISGHDNLYWYRRVMGKEIKFLLHFVKESKQDESGMPNNRFLAERTGGTYSTLKVQPAELEDSGVYFCASSQLFPTGTNTGELFFGEGSRLTVL.

This sequence joins TRBV6-6 and TRBJ2-7; 8 bases fit TRBD2. V shed 7 bases and J 4 bases; nucleotides not matched to a gene: 12. Germline-derived CDR1 and CDR2 are MNHNY and SVGAGI (reference sequence). The CDR3 runs to 15 residues. The CDR3 nucleotides read TGTGCCAGCATCTTAATAGCGGGATTAGGGTACGAGCAGTACTTC. Translation: CASILIAGLGYEQYF.